The 25 T cell receptor beta chains listed next were all sequenced from one sample in a study of early T cells in non-severe SARS-CoV-2 infection. TCRdb used MiXCR to reprocess the 5' RACE reads, holding one entry per CDR3 protein. In the table there are approximately 97,000 distinct CDR3 sequences, approximately 11% of which are singletons. The specimen comprised whole blood, sampled at baseline. The receptors here all came from an adult who was a healthcare worker with PCR-confirmed SARS-CoV-2 infection or an uninfected control (not recorded which).

This clonotype has at least ten counts. The rearrangement links TRBV19 to TRBJ1-5; D is perhaps TRBD1 (5 bases). Germline V gives CDR1 LNHDA, CDR2 SQIVND (reference sequence). Trimming shortened V by 6 bases and J by 7 bases, and 10 bases separated the two germline ends. The CDR3 is made up of 12 amino acids. CDR3 sequence reads: CASSDKGQPQHF. The CDR3 DNA reads as TGTGCCAGTAGCGACAAGGGGCAGCCCCAGCATTTT.

This clonotype has only a few counts. The chain carries TRBV3-1 and TRBJ2-5, with 15 bases matching TRBD2. This CDR3 region has 17 residues. Germline values: CDR1 LGHDT, CDR2 YNNKEL (reference sequence). The J segment lost 5 bases and the V segment lost 0 bases, leaving 4 bases of the junction unmatched. The CDR3 DNA follows: TGTGCCAGCAGCCAAGATGGGACTAGCGGGAGGATGGAGACCCAGTACTTC. This sequence encodes CASSQDGTSGRMETQYF.

The chain combines TRBV5-5 with TRBJ2-4, with 7 bases lining up with TRBD1. CDR1 is SGHKS and CDR2 is YYEKEE in the germline V gene (reference sequence). The CDR3 extends over 13 amino acids. The J segment lost 4 bases and the V segment lost 2 bases, leaving 0 bases of the junction unmatched. This CDR3 reads CASSFRGKNIQYF. The CDR3 DNA is TGTGCCAGCAGCTTCAGGGGGAAAAACATTCAGTACTTC.

The rearrangement joins TRBV5-5 to TRBJ1-5; 7 bases align to TRBD1. Germline loops: CDR1 SGHKS, CDR2 YYEKEE (reference sequence). This CDR3 has 14 residues. V was clipped by 4 bases and J by 4 bases; unmatched bases: 5. CDR3 nucleotide sequence: TGTGCCAGCAGCCCAGACAGGGTAAATCAGCCCCAGCATTTT. It is translated as CASSPDRVNQPQHF.

The chain recombines TRBV20-1 with TRBJ2-1; 8 nucleotides match TRBD2. Germline V gives CDR1 DFQATT, CDR2 SNEGSKA (reference sequence). This CDR3 has 16 amino acids. Losses at the gene ends were 1 base for V and 0 bases for J; bases not matched to a gene: 5. CDR3 loop: CSARALAGSSYNEQFF. The DNA of the CDR3 is TGCAGTGCTAGAGCGTTAGCGGGGAGCTCCTACAATGAGCAGTTCTTC.

The DNA of the CDR3 is TGCGCCAGCAGCCCTGGCGACCGGACTACTCTCTATGGCTACACCTTC. Encoded protein: CASSPGDRTTLYGYTF. The chain joins TRBV5-1 to TRBJ1-2; D uncertain. V lost 4 bases and J 4 bases, leaving 20 bases between the germline ends. Per germline, CDR1 SGHRS and CDR2 YFSETQ. CDR3 length: 16 residues.

The chain carries TRBV3-1 and TRBJ2-2; TRBD2 matches 7 bases. This CDR3 is 14 amino acids long. Germline CDR1 and CDR2: LGHDT and YNNKEL (reference sequence). V was pared by 8 bases and J by 4 bases, with 7 bases of the junction left unmatched. The CDR3 here is CASFGGTGTGELFF. CDR3 DNA sequence: TGTGCCAGCTTCGGGGGGACGGGCACCGGGGAGCTGTTTTTT.

This clonotype was picked up many times. The genes are TRBV30 and TRBJ2-7; D may be TRBD1 (6 bases). The CDR3 covers 13 residues. V dropped 2 bases and J dropped 1 base, with 9 bases sitting between them. The germline V gene encodes CDR1 GTSNPN and CDR2 SVGIG (reference sequence). CDR3 DNA sequence: TGTGCCTGGAGTACCGGGACATCCTACGAGCAGTACTTC. Its translation is CAWSTGTSYEQYF.

This clonotype was seen only a few times. V is TRBV7-6 and J is TRBJ1-6; tentatively, D is TRBD1 (6 bases). This CDR3 has 14 amino acids. V was trimmed by 2 bases and J by 8 bases, leaving 10 bases between them. Looked up from germline, CDR1 is SGHVS and CDR2 is FNYEAQ. CDR3 bases: TGTGCCAGCAGCTTAACAGGGAGCGATTCACCCCTCCACTTT. Translation gives CASSLTGSDSPLHF. The full variable domain, rest sourced from reference TRBV7-6 and TRBJ1-6, is GAGVSQSPRYKVTKRGQDVALRCDPISGHVSLYWYRQALGQGPEFLTYFNYEAQQDKSGLPNDRFSAERPEGSISTLTIQRTEQRDSAMYRCASSLTGSDSPLHFGNGTRLTVT.

The chain recombines TRBV20-1 with TRBJ1-6, with D unclear. This CDR3 is 15 amino acids long. Per the germline V gene, CDR1 is DFQATT and CDR2 is SNEGSKA (reference sequence). V lost 0 bases to trimming and J lost 6 bases, with 12 bases between them. The CDR3 DNA sequence: TGCAGTGCTAGAGATCAGACGAACTTTAATTCACCCCTCCACTTT. Translating gives CSARDQTNFNSPLHF.

The gene calls are TRBV20-1 and TRBJ2-5; 7 bases line up with TRBD1. The V gene's germline CDR1 is DFQATT and CDR2 SNEGSKA (reference sequence). The ends lost 6 bases at V and 4 bases at J; junction bases unmatched: 8. The CDR3 sequence is 13 residues long. CDR3 in DNA: TGCAGTGCAATAGGGACAGCACGAGAGACCCAGTACTTC. Translated: CSAIGTARETQYF.

In this sample, this clonotype turned up a few times. The rearrangement links TRBV20-1 to TRBJ2-2; D is uncertain. CDR3 length: 13 residues. CDR1 is DFQATT and CDR2 is SNEGSKA in the germline V gene (reference sequence). With 1 base removed from V and 8 bases from J, the gap between germline ends came to 11 bases. The CDR3 sequence: CSARASGAGELFF. The CDR3 DNA follows: TGCAGTGCTAGAGCATCAGGAGCAGGGGAGCTGTTTTTT.

Many counts were recorded for this clonotype. This sequence joins TRBV12-3 or TRBV12-4 and TRBJ2-7, with D unresolved. V gave up 1 base and J gave up 4 bases, with 8 bases separating them. The CDR3 sequence is 13 residues long. The CDR3 nucleotides are TGTGCCAGCAGTTTAGGACGAGAATACGAGCAGTACTTC. Protein sequence: CASSLGREYEQYF.

The V gene is TRBV27, the J gene TRBJ1-6; D is unclear. Germline lookup yields CDR1 MNHEY and CDR2 SMNVEV (reference sequence). The CDR3 extends over 13 amino acids. V shed 3 bases and J shed 9 bases, with 9 bases lying between them. The CDR3 region has the DNA TGTGCCAGCAGTTTTGGTCCCAGTTCACCCCTCCACTTT. Translating gives CASSFGPSSPLHF.

This clonotype occurred many times. The rearrangement uses TRBV11-2 and TRBJ1-2; D ambiguous. With 8 bases removed from V and 4 bases from J, the gap between germline ends came to 14 bases. This CDR3 has 13 amino acids. Germline V lookup: CDR1 SGHAT, CDR2 FQNNGV. CDR3 DNA: TGTGCCAGCGGGCTCCGTCCTATCTATGGCTACACCTTC. Protein product: CASGLRPIYGYTF.

In its sample, this clonotype was seen many times. The rearrangement joins TRBV10-3 to TRBJ1-1; D remains unclear. CDR1 and CDR2 (germline): ENHRY, SYGVKD. Trimming removed 11 bases at V and 2 bases at J, with 12 bases between. The CDR3 contains 12 residues. The chain's CDR3 is CASSWSNTEAFF. The CDR3 DNA reads as TGTGCCTCGTCTTGGAGTAACACTGAAGCTTTCTTT.

The rearrangement uses TRBV2 and TRBJ2-5; D gene uncertain. With 6 bases removed from V and 1 base from J, the gap between germline ends came to 12 bases. Per germline, CDR1 SNHLY and CDR2 FYNNEI. There are 14 residues in the CDR3. In DNA, the CDR3 is TGTGCCAGCAGGGCTTTAGTCGCCCAAGAGACCCAGTACTTC. Residues: CASRALVAQETQYF. Together with reference TRBV2 and TRBJ2-5, the CDR3 gives the full variable domain: EPEVTQTPSHQVTQMGQEVILRCVPISNHLYFYWYRQILGQKVEFLVSFYNNEISEKSEIFDDQFSVERPDGSNFTLKIRSTKLEDSAMYFCASRALVAQETQYFGPGTRLLVL.

This clonotype has ten or more counts. This sequence joins TRBV20-1 and TRBJ2-1, with 7 bases fitting TRBD1. Germline trimming cut 5 bases from V and 4 bases from J; bases unmatched to any gene: 11. Germline V gives CDR1 DFQATT, CDR2 SNEGSKA (reference sequence). This CDR3 comprises 15 residues. Written as DNA, the CDR3 is TGCAGTGCTTTTGACAGGGTTTCGGATTACAATGAGCAGTTCTTC. Translating it yields CSAFDRVSDYNEQFF.

J is TRBJ1-1 and V is TRBV6-5, with D tentatively TRBD1 (6 bases). This CDR3 is built from 13 residues. The V end was cut by 0 bases, the J end by 6 bases, with 8 bases between. Germline V gene sequence: CDR1 MNHEY, CDR2 SVGAGI. The CDR3: CASSYSRGAEAFF. Here the CDR3 DNA reads TGTGCCAGCAGTTACTCGAGGGGGGCTGAAGCTTTCTTT.

This clonotype has more than one count but fewer than ten. CDR3 sequence: CATNRAKNTEAFF. Written as DNA, the CDR3 is TGTGCCACCAACAGGGCGAAGAACACTGAAGCTTTCTTT. The rearrangement links TRBV6-5 to TRBJ1-1, with a possible D match to TRBD1 (6 bases). Germline V gene data show CDR1 as MNHEY and CDR2 as SVGAGI. Trimming shortened V by 10 bases and J by 1 base, and 13 bases separated the two germline ends. The CDR3 spans 13 residues.

This clonotype has more than one count but fewer than ten. The chain employs TRBV7-8 and TRBJ2-7, with D perhaps assigned TRBD1 or TRBD2 (5 bases each). Trimming removed 3 bases at V and 7 bases at J, with 10 bases between. The CDR3 consists of 12 residues. Germline assignment: CDR1 SGHVS and CDR2 FQNEAQ. CDR3 amino acids: CASSLGVREQYF. CDR3 sequence (DNA): TGTGCCAGCAGCTTGGGGGTGAGGGAGCAGTACTTC.

This clonotype has a count of ten or more. This rearrangement joins TRBV29-1 to TRBJ2-1; D not certain. From germline, CDR1 is SQVTM and CDR2 ANQGSEA. This CDR3 is built from 12 residues. Trimming cost V 4 bases and J 7 bases, with 11 bases left between them. The chain's CDR3 is CSVVRSLNEQFF. CDR3 nucleotides: TGCAGCGTTGTACGGAGTCTGAATGAGCAGTTCTTC.

The chain employs TRBV5-8 and TRBJ1-1; no reliable D call. The germline gives CDR1 SGHTS, CDR2 YDEGEE. Trimming took off 4 bases at V and 6 bases at J, with 19 bases between the two ends. CDR3 length: 15 amino acids. CDR3 DNA sequence: TGTGCCAGCAGCCCGTCGGACGGAGGATACTCTGAAGCTTTCTTT. Protein sequence: CASSPSDGGYSEAFF.

This clonotype was seen more than once but under ten times. The genes are TRBV10-3 and TRBJ2-3; the D is unclear. CDR1 ENHRY and CDR2 SYGVKD come from the germline V gene. V was clipped by 2 bases and J by 1 base, with 1 base between them. The CDR3 is 12 amino acids. For the CDR3, the DNA is TGTGCCATCAGTGAGGGCACAGATACGCAGTATTTT. It yields the protein CAISEGTDTQYF.

This clonotype was counted at least ten times. The chain recombines TRBV12-3 or TRBV12-4 with TRBJ1-5; the match to TRBD1 covers 10 bases. The CDR3 sequence is 16 residues long. J lost 1 base, V lost 6 bases, and 6 bases had no gene match. CDR3 region: CASSSETGGSNQPQHF. In DNA, the CDR3 is TGTGCCAGCAGCTCAGAGACAGGGGGCAGCAATCAGCCCCAGCATTTT.